The entry below gives a single TCR beta chain sequence along with its context. The sample belongs to a study of cytomegalovirus exposure and HLA in healthy donors. With 0 bases removed from V and 4 bases from J, the gap between germline ends came to 13 bases. The CDR3 covers 15 residues. Germline V gene sequence: CDR1 SGDLS, CDR2 YYNGEE. PCR amplification relied on 60 Vbeta primers (plus 13 Jbeta primers). Libraries were prepared by immunoSEQ multiplex PCR; TCRdb keeps only in-frame clonotypes and omits some of them. The sample carries about 120,000 clones, about 80% recorded once. Sequences were obtained from PBMCs. This chain joins TRBV9 and TRBJ1-1; no clear D gene. This receptor was identified in a man aged 25-45 years in good health and CMV-seronegative. The CDR3 spells CASSVGSARSTEAFF. The CDR3 DNA reads as TGTGCCAGCAGCGTAGGGTCAGCCCGGAGCACTGAAGCTTTCTTT.